This is a list of T cell receptor beta chains from one sample in a study of T cells after yellow fever vaccination. TCRdb reprocessed the 5' RACE reads via MiXCR and lists one record per CDR3 protein. The sample has roughly 520,000 distinct CDR3 sequences; roughly a fifth are singletons. Material: PBMCs, obtained around 3 weeks after the first yellow fever vaccination. The receptors originated from a young man who received the YFV17D yellow fever vaccine. Both conserved end residues are part of each CDR3. A D gene is named only where the DNA matches it firmly. Expanded clones are given a class, and other clones once, few, many or no size at all.

V	D	J	size	DNA	CDR3
TRBV9	.	TRBJ2-6	.	TGTGCCAGCAGCGTAGCCGGATTGCCCTCCGGGGCCAACGTCCTGACTTTC	CASSVAGLPSGANVLTF
TRBV6-5	.	TRBJ2-3	.	TGTGGCAGCATTACGTCAGGGTTGCATACGCAGTATTTT	CGSITSGLHTQYF
TRBV6-2/TRBV6-3	.	TRBJ1-4	.	TGTGCCAGCAGCCAGAGCGTGTCAACTAATGAAAAACTGTTTTTT	CASSQSVSTNEKLFF
TRBV6-1	.	TRBJ2-3	few	TGTGCCAGCAGTGACAGACTAGTCGCAGATACGCAGTATTTT	CASSDRLVADTQYF
TRBV6-2/TRBV6-3	TRBD2	TRBJ2-5	once	TGTGCCAGCAGGGGACTAGCGGAGTCCCAGTACTTC	CASRGLAESQYF
TRBV7-9	TRBD1	TRBJ2-1	.	TGTGCCAGCAGCTCAACACAGGGGAATGAGCAGTTCTTC	CASSSTQGNEQFF
TRBV4-2	.	TRBJ1-3	.	TGTGCCAGCAGCCAAGCCAGTCGCTCTGGAAACACCATATATTTT	CASSQASRSGNTIYF
TRBV19	.	TRBJ1-5	.	TGTGCCAGCCGAGAGGTACCTTATAGCAATCAGCCCCAGCATTTT	CASREVPYSNQPQHF
TRBV5-1	TRBD2	TRBJ2-3	.	TGCGCCAGCAGCCCTAGCGGACTTCTAGATACGCAGTATTTT	CASSPSGLLDTQYF
TRBV5-1	.	TRBJ2-5	.	TGCGCCAGCAGCTTACTGGACTCCGGTCCAGAGACCCAGTACTTC	CASSLLDSGPETQYF
TRBV5-1	.	TRBJ1-5	many	TGTGCCAGCAGCTTTGATTCAAATCAGCCCCAGCATTTT	CASSFDSNQPQHF
TRBV25-1	TRBD1	TRBJ1-1	.	TGTGCCAGCTCTACCCTCCCCACAGGGGCTTTCACTGAAGCTTTCTTT	CASSTLPTGAFTEAFF
TRBV3-1	.	TRBJ1-3	few	TGTGCCAGCAGCCAAGATTCCTGGAGTTCTGGAAACACCATATATTTT	CASSQDSWSSGNTIYF
TRBV27	.	TRBJ2-3	few	TGTGCCAGCAGCCTATACAGGGAGACAGATACGCAGTATTTT	CASSLYRETDTQYF
TRBV4-3	.	TRBJ2-1	many	TGCGCCAGCAGCCAAGGGACGGCAGCATACAATGAGCAGTTCTTC	CASSQGTAAYNEQFF
TRBV5-4	.	TRBJ2-3	few	TGTGCCAGCAGTTCTCGGGGCGGGATCACAGATACGCAGTATTTT	CASSSRGGITDTQYF
TRBV7-9	.	TRBJ1-1	few	TGTGCCAGCAGCTTAACCCAGGGGAACACTGAAGCTTTCTTT	CASSLTQGNTEAFF
TRBV12-3/TRBV12-4	.	TRBJ2-3	few	TGTGCCAGCAGTAGCGAGCCGACAGGCACAGATACGCAGTATTTT	CASSSEPTGTDTQYF
TRBV12-3/TRBV12-4	TRBD1	TRBJ2-2	.	TGTGCCAGCAGTATAAGACAGGGATTAAACACCGGGGAGCTGTTTTTT	CASSIRQGLNTGELFF
TRBV4-1	.	TRBJ1-6	few	TGCGCCAGCAGCCAGATGCAGGAGGGGTCACCCCTCCACTTT	CASSQMQEGSPLHF
TRBV6-5	.	TRBJ1-4	.	TGTGCCAGCAGTTACTCGGGTTCTGGGATCGGTGAAAAACTGTTTTTT	CASSYSGSGIGEKLFF
TRBV25-1	.	TRBJ1-1	many	TGTGCCAGCAGTGAATATAGACAGAACACTGAAGCTTTCTTT	CASSEYRQNTEAFF
TRBV6-2/TRBV6-3	.	TRBJ2-4	.	TGTGCCAGCAGTCGGACTGGAGGTGGAAACATTCAGTACTTC	CASSRTGGGNIQYF
TRBV2	TRBD2	TRBJ2-5	.	TGTGCCAGCAGTACAATGAACGAGCGGGGGCCCGGGGAAGAGACCCAGTACTTC	CASSTMNERGPGEETQYF
TRBV5-1	TRBD2	TRBJ2-3	.	TGCGCCAGCAGCTTGGAGCCTAGCGGGGTAAGAGATACGCAGTATTTT	CASSLEPSGVRDTQYF
TRBV11-1	.	TRBJ2-3	.	TGTGCCAGCAGCTCTACCTGGGGTCAGGGACCCCACACAGATACGCAGTATTTT	CASSSTWGQGPHTDTQYF
TRBV7-6	.	TRBJ2-1	many	TGTGCCAGCAGCACCTCCCAGGGGAGTGAGCAGTTCTTC	CASSTSQGSEQFF
TRBV7-2	.	TRBJ2-7	.	TGTGCCAGCAGCTTATCCAGGGCGACCTACGAGCAGTACTTC	CASSLSRATYEQYF
TRBV4-3	.	TRBJ2-5	.	TGCGCCAGCAGCCAAGAGCCACAGGGAGGGTCAGAGACCCAGTACTTC	CASSQEPQGGSETQYF
TRBV7-3	.	TRBJ2-2	few	TGTGCCAGCAAGGCTAACGCGAACACCGGGGAGCTGTTTTTT	CASKANANTGELFF
TRBV3-1	.	TRBJ2-4	.	TGTGCCAGCAGCCAACCACAGTCAAGGAACATTCAGTACTTC	CASSQPQSRNIQYF
TRBV20-1	.	TRBJ1-1	.	TGCAGTGCCACTACAGGGCAGAACACTGAAGCTTTCTTT	CSATTGQNTEAFF
TRBV4-2	.	TRBJ1-2	.	TGTGCCAGCAGCCAAGGGGGACCGCGGAGCGGGACCCCTGGCTACACCTTC	CASSQGGPRSGTPGYTF
TRBV28	.	TRBJ2-2	once	TGTGCCAGCAGGTGGACGGCTAACACCGGGGAGCTGTTTTTT	CASRWTANTGELFF
TRBV5-1	.	TRBJ2-1	many	TGCGCCAGCAGCCCCGGGACGCTCAATGAGCAGTTCTTC	CASSPGTLNEQFF
TRBV7-2	.	TRBJ1-6	many	TGTGCCAGCAGCTCAAGAAATTCACCCCTCCACTTT	CASSSRNSPLHF
TRBV27	.	TRBJ2-5	few	TGTGCCAGCAGTTTATCGCCAGCTACCCAACAGACCCAGTACTTC	CASSLSPATQQTQYF
TRBV4-2	.	TRBJ2-1	.	TGTGCCAGCAGCCCCACCCGGGGTCAGGAGGGAAGCAATGAGCAGTTCTTC	CASSPTRGQEGSNEQFF
TRBV6-2/TRBV6-3	.	TRBJ1-6	.	TGTGCCAGAGACCCGACACCCCTCCACTTT	CARDPTPLHF
TRBV29-1	.	TRBJ2-7	.	TGCAGCGTTCGGGTTGCCCACGAGCAGTACTTC	CSVRVAHEQYF
TRBV5-1	.	TRBJ2-5	few	TGCGCCAGCAGCTTGGCGTCAGTACAAGAGACCCAGTACTTC	CASSLASVQETQYF
TRBV5-6	TRBD1	TRBJ2-3	many	TGTGCCAGCAGCTACCAGGGGGACACAGATACGCAGTATTTT	CASSYQGDTDTQYF